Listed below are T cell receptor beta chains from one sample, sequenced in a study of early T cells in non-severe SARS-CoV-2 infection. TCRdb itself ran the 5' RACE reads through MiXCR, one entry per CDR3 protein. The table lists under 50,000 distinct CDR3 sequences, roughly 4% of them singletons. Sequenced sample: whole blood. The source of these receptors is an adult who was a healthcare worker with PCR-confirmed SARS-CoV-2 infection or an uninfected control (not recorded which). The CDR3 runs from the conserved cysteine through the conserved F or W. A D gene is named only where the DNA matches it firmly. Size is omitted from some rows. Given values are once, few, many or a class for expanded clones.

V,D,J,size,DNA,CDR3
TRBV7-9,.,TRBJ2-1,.,TGTGCCAGCAGCCCCCCTGACCGGTATGAGCAGTTCTTC,CASSPPDRYEQFF
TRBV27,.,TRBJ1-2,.,TGTGCCAGCAGCTGGACGGAAGACACATATGGCTACACCTTC,CASSWTEDTYGYTF
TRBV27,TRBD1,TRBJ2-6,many,TGTGCCAGCAGTTTAATCGCGACAGGGGTGTATGGGGCCAACGTCCTGACTTTC,CASSLIATGVYGANVLTF
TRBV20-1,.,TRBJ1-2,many,TGCAGTGCTAGATCCCTTACTGGGGGGATCTATGGCTACACCTTC,CSARSLTGGIYGYTF
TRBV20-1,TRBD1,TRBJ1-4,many,TGCAGTGCTAGAGAATTCGGTACAGGGGTAGATGAAAAACTGTTTTTT,CSAREFGTGVDEKLFF
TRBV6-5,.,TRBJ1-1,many,TGTGCCAGCAGTCGCGCCGCCTTGAACACTGAAGCTTTCTTT,CASSRAALNTEAFF
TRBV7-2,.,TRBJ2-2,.,TGTGCCAGCAGCCCTCGGGGGACGAACACCGGGGAGCTGTTTTTT,CASSPRGTNTGELFF
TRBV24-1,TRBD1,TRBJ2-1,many,TGTGCCACGGCAAGCCTTCGGACAGGGGTACCCAGTTACAATGAGCAGTTCTTC,CATASLRTGVPSYNEQFF
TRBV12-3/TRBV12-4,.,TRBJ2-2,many,TGTGCCAGCAATCTCGGGGCTTACGGGGAGCTGTTTTTT,CASNLGAYGELFF
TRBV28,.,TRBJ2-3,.,TGTGCCAGCAGTATCCCTCGGGGCCCCGGGAAGGATACGCAGTATTTT,CASSIPRGPGKDTQYF
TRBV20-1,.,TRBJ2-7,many,TGCAGTGCTAGAGATGTGGGGGGGCAGTACTTC,CSARDVGGQYF
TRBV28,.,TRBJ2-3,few,TGTGCCAGTCTCCCATCCGGGACTGACGCGACAGATACGCAGTATTTT,CASLPSGTDATDTQYF
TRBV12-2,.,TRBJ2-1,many,TGTGCAAGTCGCTTAGTCTTAGGGGACAATGAGCAGTTCTTC,CASRLVLGDNEQFF
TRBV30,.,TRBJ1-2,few,TGTGCCTGGAGTGTAGGGTCGGGCAACTATGGCTACACCTTC,CAWSVGSGNYGYTF
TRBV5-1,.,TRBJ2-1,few,TGCGCCAGCAGCTTGGAGACGGGATGGGACAATGAGCAGTTCTTC,CASSLETGWDNEQFF
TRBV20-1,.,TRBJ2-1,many,TGCAGTGCTAGAAAGGGGTCGGTGGGCAATGAGCAGTTCTTC,CSARKGSVGNEQFF
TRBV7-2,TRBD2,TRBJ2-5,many,TGTGCCAGCAGCTTATTTCGGGGGGAAGAGACCCAGTACTTC,CASSLFRGEETQYF
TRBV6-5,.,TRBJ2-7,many,TGTGCCAGCAGTTATGGAGATTCCCACTACGAGCAGTACTTC,CASSYGDSHYEQYF
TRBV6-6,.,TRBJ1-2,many,TGTGCCAGCAGTCCAGGGTCCGATGGCTACACCTTC,CASSPGSDGYTF
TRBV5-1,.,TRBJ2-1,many,TGCGCCAGCAGCTTCGACAGTTACAATGAGCAGTTCTTC,CASSFDSYNEQFF
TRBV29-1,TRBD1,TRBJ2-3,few,TGCAGCGTGGAACCGGGACAGGGATCAGATACGCAGTATTTT,CSVEPGQGSDTQYF
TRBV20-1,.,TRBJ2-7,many,TGCAGTGCTAGAGATCCCCAAACCGCGGGGGCGATGTTTTACGAGCAGTACTTC,CSARDPQTAGAMFYEQYF
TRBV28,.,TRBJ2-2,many,TGTGCCAGCAGGACAGGTACCGCAACCGGGGAGCTGTTTTTT,CASRTGTATGELFF
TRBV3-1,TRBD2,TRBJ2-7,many,TGTGCCAGCAGCCTAGCGGGAAAAAACTACGAGCAGTACTTC,CASSLAGKNYEQYF
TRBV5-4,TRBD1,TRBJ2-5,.,TGTGCCAGCAGCTTATCGACAGGGTCGCTTGAGACCCAGTACTTC,CASSLSTGSLETQYF
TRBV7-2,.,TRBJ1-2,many,TGTGCCAGCAGCTTAGATCCTAACTATGGCTACACCTTC,CASSLDPNYGYTF
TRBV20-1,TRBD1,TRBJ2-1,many,TGCAGTGCTAGAGATGAGGGGGCGAATCTCAATGAGCAGTTCTTC,CSARDEGANLNEQFF
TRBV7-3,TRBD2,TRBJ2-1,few,TGTGCCAGCAGCTTAGGTGCTAGCGGGAGGGCCGGGGATGAGCAGTTCTTC,CASSLGASGRAGDEQFF
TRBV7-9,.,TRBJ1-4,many,TGTGCCAGCAGCTCTGCAGCGGGCCCAGGTCTTGAAAAACTGTTTTTT,CASSSAAGPGLEKLFF
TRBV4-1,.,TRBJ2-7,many,TGCGCCAGCAGCCCAGGGACGTACGAGCAGTACTTC,CASSPGTYEQYF
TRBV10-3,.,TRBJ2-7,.,TGTGCCATCAGCTTGACAGCTAGCTCCTACGAGCAGTACTTC,CAISLTASSYEQYF
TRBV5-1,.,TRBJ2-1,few,TGCGCCAGCAGCTTGGATTTTCGGCCAACTAACGATTTCTACAATGAGCAGTTCTTC,CASSLDFRPTNDFYNEQFF
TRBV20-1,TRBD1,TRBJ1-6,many,TGCAGTGCTAGAAAGACAGGGGGCGATTCACCCCTCCACTTT,CSARKTGGDSPLHF
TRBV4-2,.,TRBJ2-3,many,TGTGCCAGCAGCCAAGAGTCAGCGGGTGGTCAGGATACGCAGTATTTT,CASSQESAGGQDTQYF
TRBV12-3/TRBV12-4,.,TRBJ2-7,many,TGTGCCAGCGCCCAAAGCAGTACCTACGAGCAGTACTTC,CASAQSSTYEQYF
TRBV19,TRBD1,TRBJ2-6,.,TGTGCCAGTACCCCGACAGGGAGTGGGGCCAACGTCCTGACTTTC,CASTPTGSGANVLTF
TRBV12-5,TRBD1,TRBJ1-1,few,TGTGCTAGTGGTTTCCAGGGACAGGGGGCTACTGAAGCTTTCTTT,CASGFQGQGATEAFF
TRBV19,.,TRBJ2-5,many,TGTGCCAGTAGTCAATCCCGGGACGGAGAGACCCAGTACTTC,CASSQSRDGETQYF
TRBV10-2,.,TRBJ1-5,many,TGCGCCAGCACCCTCCCGGGGGGTAATCAGCCCCAGCATTTT,CASTLPGGNQPQHF